These 9 T cell receptor beta chains share one sample of origin, sequenced in a study of T-cell memory formation after mild COVID-19. In TCRdb, the 5' RACE reads were re-called with MiXCR into one record per CDR3 protein. The sample has about half a million distinct CDR3 sequences; 18% are singletons. Sequencing was done on a sample of PBMCs or a T cell subset sorted from them (not recorded which). Source of these receptors: an adult woman who had mild COVID-19 (a few samples of this study predate the infection). Cell type and time point are not known.

The V call is TRBV5-5, the J call TRBJ1-1; TRBD1 is a possible D gene (5 bases). Germline V gives CDR1 SGHKS, CDR2 YYEKEE (reference sequence). The CDR3 is 13 residues long. Trimming removed 0 bases at V and 11 bases at J, with 14 bases between. This CDR3 is CASSLEEGMRAFF. The CDR3, as DNA: TGTGCCAGCAGCTTGGAAGAGGGGATGAGGGCTTTCTTT. Variable domain in full (rest from reference TRBV5-5 and TRBJ1-1): DAGVTQSPTHLIKTRGQQVTLRCSPISGHKSVSWYQQVLGQGPQFIFQYYEKEERGRGNFPDRFSARQFPNYSSELNVNALLLGDSALYLCASSLEEGMRAFFGQGTRLTVV.

This chain joins TRBV30 and TRBJ2-7; 8 bases are shared with TRBD1. The V gene end was trimmed by 2 bases and the J gene end by 5 bases; junction bases not matched to a gene: 11. Germline CDR1 and CDR2: GTSNPN and SVGIG (reference sequence). This CDR3 is 15 amino acids long. CDR3 residues: CAWSKTGGGKHEQYF. CDR3 sequence (DNA): TGTGCCTGGAGTAAAACAGGGGGTGGAAAGCACGAGCAGTACTTC.

This clonotype was seen more than once but under ten times. This sequence joins TRBV7-2 and TRBJ1-3; 7 bases are a match to TRBD1. Germline V gene sequence: CDR1 SGHTA, CDR2 FQGNSA. J lost 4 bases, V lost 5 bases, and 8 bases had no gene match. This CDR3 contains 15 residues. CDR3 DNA: TGTGCCAGCAGCACAACAGGGGTGTTAGGAAACACCATATATTTT. Protein: CASSTTGVLGNTIYF.

Notes on this clonotype: The conserved final phenylalanine or tryptophan is absent from the CDR3, which likely points to a read error. The chain links TRBV12-3 or TRBV12-4 to TRBJ1-4, with D tentatively TRBD1 (6 bases). Trimming shortened V by 3 bases and J by 7 bases, and 12 bases separated the two germline ends. There are 14 residues in the CDR3. CDR3 region: CASSLVGGAEKLFL. The CDR3 DNA reads as TGTGCCAGCAGTTTGGTAGGGGGAGCTGAAAAACTGTTTTTG.

The table lists this clonotype with a few counts. The chain joins TRBV6-2 or TRBV6-3 to TRBJ2-2; 10 bases map to TRBD2. The CDR3 is 15 residues long. V trimming: 4 bases; J trimming: 7 bases; junction bases outside the gene matches: 6. CDR1 MNHEY and CDR2 SVGEGT come from the germline V gene. The CDR3 sequence: CASSWGLAYGGELFF. The CDR3 DNA follows: TGTGCCAGCAGTTGGGGACTAGCGTACGGCGGGGAGCTGTTTTTT.

The rearrangement joins TRBV12-3 or TRBV12-4 to TRBJ1-5; the D gene is possibly TRBD1 (5 bases). V lost 2 bases to trimming and J lost 2 bases, with 13 bases between them. CDR3 length equals 16 residues. CDR3 residues: CASSLSEGWGNQPQHF. The CDR3 coding sequence is TGTGCCAGCAGTTTATCTGAGGGGTGGGGCAATCAGCCCCAGCATTTT.

The chain has TRBV7-9 and TRBJ2-1; D is ambiguous. V was shortened by 4 bases and J by 8 bases, with 9 bases between the two germline ends. The CDR3 length is 12 residues. Germline CDR1 is SEHNR and CDR2 is FQNEAQ (reference sequence). The CDR3 DNA sequence: TGTGCCAGCAGCTCTGGGGTCGATGAGCAGTTCTTC. Its translation is CASSSGVDEQFF.

This clonotype was seen more than once but under ten times. The chain recombines TRBV10-3 with TRBJ2-7; 10 bases are shared with TRBD1. Losses at the gene ends were 4 bases for V and 5 bases for J; bases not matched to a gene: 5. This CDR3 spans 14 amino acids. The germline gives CDR1 ENHRY, CDR2 SYGVKD. The CDR3 sequence is CAISGDRGFHEQYF. The CDR3 nucleotides are TGTGCCATCAGTGGGGACAGGGGTTTCCACGAGCAGTACTTC.

This clonotype has a handful of counts. The rearrangement uses TRBV2 and TRBJ2-1; TRBD2 matches 9 bases. CDR1 and CDR2 from the germline V gene are SNHLY and FYNNEI. V was clipped by 3 bases and J by 8 bases; unmatched bases: 5. The CDR3 has 14 amino acids. For the CDR3, the DNA is TGTGCCAGCAGTGAGCGGGAGGGCCGGGATGAGCAGTTCTTC. It is translated as CASSEREGRDEQFF.